This entry lists 24 T cell receptor beta chains sequenced from one sample in a study of beta chain features in type 1 diabetes. Every isolated RNA sample was fully reverse transcribed, so sequencing captured expressed TCRB transcripts. The assay was immunoSEQ multiplex PCR, and TCRdb's table has in-frame clones only and misses some. The sample holds about 900,000 clones, roughly a sixth seen once. The sequenced sample consisted of naive CD4+ T cells from blood. Receptors were obtained from a young woman in good health.

V usage is TRBV11-2 and J usage is TRBJ2-3; no clear D. V was trimmed by 5 bases and J by 3 bases, leaving 15 bases between them. CDR1 SGHAT and CDR2 FQNNGV come from the germline V gene. The CDR3 is 15 amino acids. CDR3 bases: TGTGCCAGCAGCCCGATTTCACCCGGGACAGATACGCAGTATTTT. It is translated as CASSPISPGTDTQYF.

V gene TRBV28 combines with J gene TRBJ1-2; D gene uncertain. V was cut by 3 bases and J by 2 bases, with 16 bases left in between. This CDR3 has 16 amino acids. The germline gives CDR1 MDHEN, CDR2 SYDVKM. The CDR3 region is CASSFPEGSTNYGYTF. Here the CDR3 DNA reads TGTGCCAGCAGTTTCCCTGAGGGCAGTACAAACTATGGCTACACCTTC.

With regard to this clone: The junction and the germline gene differ at one end; a read error may be behind it. V usage is TRBV6-5 and J usage is TRBJ2-2; 8 bases line up with TRBD2. CDR3 length equals 16 residues. Germline V lookup: CDR1 MNHEY, CDR2 SVGAGI. CDR3 region: CASSYLLSGNPGELFF. CDR3 DNA sequence: TGTGCCAGCAGTTACCTCCTTAGCGGGAACCCCGGGGAGCTGTTTTTT.

The chain is built from TRBV11-1 and TRBJ2-3, with a weak D call TRBD2 (6 bases). With 3 bases removed from V and 0 bases from J, the gap between germline ends came to 10 bases. The CDR3 length is 15 residues. Per the germline V gene, CDR1 is SGHAT and CDR2 is FQDESV (reference sequence). This CDR3 is CASSFRDLSTDTQYF. The DNA of the CDR3 is TGTGCCAGCAGCTTCCGGGACTTAAGCACAGATACGCAGTATTTT.

V gene TRBV18 combines with J gene TRBJ1-5; the D gene is possibly TRBD1 (5 bases). This CDR3 region has 14 residues. Germline CDR1 reads KGHSH; CDR2 reads LQKENI. With 3 bases removed from V and 9 bases from J, the gap between germline ends came to 15 bases. The CDR3 protein is CASSPGPRSSPQHF. The DNA for the CDR3 is TGTGCCAGCTCACCGGGGCCTCGGTCTTCGCCCCAGCATTTT.

This clone has only a few counts. V usage is TRBV18 and J usage is TRBJ2-5; tentatively, D is TRBD1 (6 bases). The CDR3 is 15 residues long. Germline CDR1 reads KGHSH; CDR2 reads LQKENI. V was trimmed by 2 bases and J by 5 bases, leaving 15 bases between them. The CDR3 spells CASSPGGTWQETQYF. CDR3 nucleotides: TGTGCCAGCTCACCAGGGGGCACCTGGCAGGAGACCCAGTACTTC.

The gene calls are TRBV7-2 and TRBJ2-7; D remains ambiguous. CDR1 is SGHTA and CDR2 is FQGNSA in the germline V gene. Trimming cost V 3 bases and J 3 bases, with 12 bases left between them. The length of the CDR3 is 14 residues. The DNA for the CDR3 is TGTGCCAGCAGCTTGGACCGGCTTCTCTACGAGCAGTACTTC. Residues: CASSLDRLLYEQYF.

There are a few counts of this clone. This chain's CDR3 is CASSYSLRGGEKLFF. In nucleotides, the CDR3 is TGTGCCAGCAGTTACTCCCTCAGGGGTGGCGAAAAACTGTTTTTT. The rearrangement links TRBV6-6 to TRBJ1-4; D is possibly TRBD1 (6 bases). Trimming removed 0 bases from V and 8 bases from J, with 13 bases in between. CDR3 length: 15 amino acids. Germline assignment: CDR1 MNHNY and CDR2 SVGAGI (reference sequence).

V gene TRBV7-9 combines with J gene TRBJ1-2; 8 nucleotides agree with TRBD1. Looked up from germline, CDR1 is SEHNR and CDR2 is FQNEAQ (reference sequence). The V segment lost 4 bases and the J segment 1 base; nucleotides outside the gene matches: 2. CDR3 length: 14 amino acids. CDR3 nucleotides: TGTGCCAGCAGCTCCGACAGGGGTAACTATGGCTACACCTTC. Amino acids: CASSSDRGNYGYTF.

The chain is built from TRBV7-2 and TRBJ2-1; D unclear. CDR3 length: 15 amino acids. Looked up from germline, CDR1 is SGHTA and CDR2 is FQGNSA. The V end was cut by 1 base, the J end by 2 bases, with 9 bases between. The CDR3 nucleotides are TGTGCCAGCAGCTTAGGTCAGCAAGCCTACAATGAGCAGTTCTTC. Protein product: CASSLGQQAYNEQFF.

In this sample, this clone turned up a few times. V gene TRBV28 combines with J gene TRBJ2-7, with D possibly called TRBD1 or TRBD2 (6 bases each). Germline assignment: CDR1 MDHEN and CDR2 SYDVKM. This CDR3 has 15 residues. Trimming removed 6 bases at V and 0 bases at J, with 15 bases between. CDR3 loop: CASRRDIGSSYEQYF. In DNA form, the CDR3 reads TGTGCCAGCAGGAGGGACATCGGGAGCTCCTACGAGCAGTACTTC.

The chain has TRBV11-2 and TRBJ2-1, with 7 bases lining up with TRBD2. Germline V gene sequence: CDR1 SGHAT, CDR2 FQNNGV. Losses at the gene ends were 5 bases for V and 6 bases for J; bases not matched to a gene: 4. The CDR3 contains 13 residues. The CDR3 nucleotides are TGTGCCAGCAGCCTAAGGACTAGCAATGAGCAGTTCTTC. Its protein is CASSLRTSNEQFF. Together with reference TRBV11-2 and TRBJ2-1, the CDR3 gives the full variable domain: EAGVAQSPRYKIIEKRQSVAFWCNPISGHATLYWYQQILGQGPKLLIQFQNNGVVDDSQLPKDRFSAERLKGVDSTLKIQPAKLEDSAVYLCASSLRTSNEQFFGPGTRLTVL.

The genes are TRBV28 and TRBJ1-1, with 8 bases fitting TRBD1. Germline V CDR1 and CDR2: MDHEN, SYDVKM. The junction had 3 bases not matched to a gene; V was cut back by 3 bases and J by 3 bases. The CDR3 covers 14 residues. CDR3 DNA: TGTGCCAGCAGTTTCCCAGGGGGCTACACTGAAGCTTTCTTT. Amino acids: CASSFPGGYTEAFF.

The chain combines TRBV4-2 with TRBJ1-1; 9 bases agree with TRBD1. The J segment lost 6 bases and the V segment lost 3 bases, leaving 8 bases of the junction unmatched. The CDR3 is 15 amino acids. Germline V gene data show CDR1 as LGHNA and CDR2 as YNFKEQ. In DNA form, the CDR3 reads TGTGCCAGCAGCCAGCAGGACAGGGGTATTCCTGAAGCTTTCTTT. Translating it yields CASSQQDRGIPEAFF.

This chain links TRBV5-4 with TRBJ2-1; 9 nucleotides match TRBD2. J gave up 10 bases and V 0 bases, and 2 bases lay outside the gene matches. Germline-derived CDR1 and CDR2 are SGHNT and YYREEE (reference sequence). There are 13 residues in the CDR3. The CDR3: CASSLDSGREQFF. CDR3 sequence (DNA): TGTGCCAGCAGCTTGGATAGCGGGAGAGAGCAGTTCTTC.

This clone was found a few times. The chain joins TRBV7-2 to TRBJ2-1; TRBD2 matches at 12 bases. CDR1 is SGHTA and CDR2 is FQGNSA in the germline V gene. V gave up 5 bases and J gave up 8 bases; unmatched junction bases: 7. CDR3 length: 15 residues. CDR3 sequence: CASSPRASGRDEQFF. For the CDR3, the DNA is TGTGCCAGCAGCCCCCGAGCTAGCGGGAGGGATGAGCAGTTCTTC.

This clone was detected a few times. The rearrangement joins TRBV2 to TRBJ2-3, with D perhaps matching TRBD1 (7 bases). The CDR3 consists of 16 residues. Trimming left V 3 bases short and J 4 bases short, with 17 bases between. CDR1 and CDR2 from the germline V gene are SNHLY and FYNNEI. The CDR3 DNA is TGTGCCAGCAGTGAGGGAGGACAGGCCAGTCCAGATACGCAGTATTTT. This encodes CASSEGGQASPDTQYF.

This clone was seen a handful of times. The chain uses TRBV27 and TRBJ2-3, with D possibly being TRBD2 (5 bases). Trimming stripped 8 bases from V and 5 bases from J, with 11 bases between. The CDR3 extends over 12 amino acids. CDR1 and CDR2 from the germline V gene are MNHEY and SMNVEV (reference sequence). CDR3 region: CASRSAGDTQYF. CDR3 sequence (DNA): TGTGCCAGCCGATCCGCGGGAGATACGCAGTATTTT.

This chain connects TRBV11-2 to TRBJ1-5; TRBD1 is a possible D gene (5 bases). Trimming cost V 0 bases and J 9 bases, with 12 bases left between them. From germline, CDR1 is SGHAT and CDR2 FQNNGV. The CDR3 contains 14 residues. This chain's CDR3 is CASSLERAQGPQHF. The CDR3 DNA is TGTGCCAGCAGCTTAGAACGGGCGCAGGGGCCCCAGCATTTT.

There are a few counts of this clone. The chain links TRBV7-2 to TRBJ2-1; a weak D match, TRBD1 (5 bases). Germline lookup yields CDR1 SGHTA and CDR2 FQGNSA. This CDR3 is 15 amino acids long. Trimming took off 2 bases at V and 6 bases at J, with 14 bases between the two ends. CDR3 amino acids: CASSLLHRSGNEQFF. The CDR3 DNA sequence: TGTGCCAGCAGCTTATTGCACAGGTCTGGCAATGAGCAGTTCTTC.

The DNA for the CDR3 is TGTGCCAGCAGTGAATTCTCCGGACACTACGGGTACAATGAGCAGTTCTTC. Residues: CASSEFSGHYGYNEQFF. The rearrangement links TRBV25-1 to TRBJ2-1; maybe TRBD1 (5 bases). The CDR3 is 17 residues long. Germline CDR1 and CDR2: MGHDK and SYGVNS. V was pared by 1 base and J by 4 bases, with 17 bases between.

As regards this clone: This CDR3 is also generated by other DNA sequences in the sample. V usage is TRBV7-2 and J usage is TRBJ1-2; D not certain. The germline V and J ends were trimmed by 1 base and 5 bases, with 8 bases remaining between them. Germline CDR1 reads SGHTA; CDR2 reads FQGNSA. CDR3 length: 13 amino acids. The CDR3, as DNA: TGTGCCAGCAGCTTAGGCCAGGAGTATGGCTACACCTTC. It translates to CASSLGQEYGYTF.

This clone was recorded a few times. V and J are TRBV29-1 and TRBJ1-1; no definite D call. Trimming pared 1 base from V and 1 base from J, leaving 7 bases between. The CDR3 is 13 amino acids. Germline V CDR1 and CDR2: SQVTM, ANQGSEA. CDR3 coding DNA: TGCAGCGTTGAAGGACATGGGAACACTGAAGCTTTCTTT. Protein: CSVEGHGNTEAFF. Complete variable domain (other parts from reference TRBV29-1 and TRBJ1-1): SAVISQKPSRDICQRGTSLTIQCQVDSQVTMMFWYRQQPGQSLTLIATANQGSEATYESGFVIDKFPISRPNLTFSTLTVSNMSPEDSSIYLCSVEGHGNTEAFFGQGTRLTVV.

This clone appeared a few times. The V and J genes are TRBV7-9 and TRBJ2-5; 10 bases are shared with TRBD2. With 4 bases clipped from V and 4 bases from J, the junction kept 6 bases outside the gene matches. CDR3 length: 15 residues. Germline CDR1 and CDR2: SEHNR and FQNEAQ (reference sequence). CDR3 DNA sequence: TGTGCCAGCAGCTCCCTAGCGGGAGTAGGAGAGACCCAGTACTTC. Its translation: CASSSLAGVGETQYF.